This T cell receptor (beta chain) was profiled in a study of T-cell memory formation after mild COVID-19. TCRdb called the 5' RACE reads again in MiXCR, with one record for every CDR3 protein. The data hold about 560,000 distinct CDR3 sequences, with approximately 15% observed a single time. Findings and caveats of the study: There were some responding clones in pre-infection memory, which suggested that cross-reactive memory had joined.

Per germline, CDR1 ENHRY and CDR2 SYGVKD. This CDR3 contains 12 residues. With regard to this clonotype: What it binds is unknown. The germline gene is not matched at one end of the junction; a read error may be the cause.

V usage is TRBV10-3 and J usage is TRBJ1-2; no reliable D call. Source material: PBMCs or a T cell subset sorted from them (not recorded which). This TCR was recovered from an adult woman who had mild COVID-19 (a few samples of this study predate the infection). Cell type and time point are not known. The chain's CDR3 is CATSRENYGYTF. The CDR3 coding sequence is TGTGCCACCAGTCGGGAGAACTATGGCTACACCTTC.